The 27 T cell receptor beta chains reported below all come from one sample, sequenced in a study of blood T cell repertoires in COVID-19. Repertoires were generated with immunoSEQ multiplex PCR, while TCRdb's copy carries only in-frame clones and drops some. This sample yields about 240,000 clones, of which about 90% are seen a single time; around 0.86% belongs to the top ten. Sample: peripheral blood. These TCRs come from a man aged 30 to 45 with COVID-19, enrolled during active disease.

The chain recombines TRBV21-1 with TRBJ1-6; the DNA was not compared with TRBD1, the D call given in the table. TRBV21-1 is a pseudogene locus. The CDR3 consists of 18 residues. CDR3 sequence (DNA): TGTGCCAGCACCTTATCCTCTTGGGGCCACACGAATAATTCACCCCTCCACTTT. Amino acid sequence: CASTLSSWGHTNNSPLHF.

CDR3 sequence reads: CASSILAGGHNEQFF. The CDR3 DNA sequence: TGTGCCAGTAGTATCTTAGCGGGGGGGCACAATGAGCAGTTCTTC. The chain has TRBV19 and TRBJ2-1, with 11 bases fitting TRBD2. Germline lookup yields CDR1 LNHDA and CDR2 SQIVND (reference sequence). The CDR3 has 15 amino acids. The junction had 3 bases not matched to a gene; V was cut back by 3 bases and J by 5 bases.

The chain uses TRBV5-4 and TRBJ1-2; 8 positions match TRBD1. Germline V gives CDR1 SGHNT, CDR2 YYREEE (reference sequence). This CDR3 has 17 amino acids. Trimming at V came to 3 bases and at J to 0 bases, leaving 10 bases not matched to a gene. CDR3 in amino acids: CASSSAGGASANYGYTF. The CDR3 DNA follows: TGTGCCAGCAGCTCCGCAGGGGGCGCATCGGCTAACTATGGCTACACCTTC.

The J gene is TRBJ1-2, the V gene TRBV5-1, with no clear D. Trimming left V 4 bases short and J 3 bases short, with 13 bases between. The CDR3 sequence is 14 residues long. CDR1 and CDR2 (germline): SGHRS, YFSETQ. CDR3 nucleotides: TGCGCCAGCAGCCCGGTCCCGGGAGACTATGGCTACACCTTC. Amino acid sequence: CASSPVPGDYGYTF.

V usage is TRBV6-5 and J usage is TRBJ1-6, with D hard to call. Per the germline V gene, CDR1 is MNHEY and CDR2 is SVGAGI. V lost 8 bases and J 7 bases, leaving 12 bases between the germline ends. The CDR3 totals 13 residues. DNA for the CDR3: TGTGCCAGCCGAACGGGAGGAAATTCACCCCTCCACTTT. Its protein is CASRTGGNSPLHF.

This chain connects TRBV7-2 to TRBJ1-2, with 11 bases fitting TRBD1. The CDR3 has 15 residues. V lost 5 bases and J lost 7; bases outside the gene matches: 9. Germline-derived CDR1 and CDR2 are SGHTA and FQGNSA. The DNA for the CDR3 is TGTGCCAGCAGCAGGACAGGGGGCGCCCTGGGTGGCTACACCTTC. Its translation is CASSRTGGALGGYTF. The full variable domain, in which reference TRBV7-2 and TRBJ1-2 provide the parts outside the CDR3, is GAGVSQSPSNKVTEKGKDVELRCDPISGHTALYWYRQSLGQGLEFLIYFQGNSAPDKSGLPSDRFSAERTGGSVSTLTIQRTQQEDSAVYLCASSRTGGALGGYTFGSGTRLTVV.

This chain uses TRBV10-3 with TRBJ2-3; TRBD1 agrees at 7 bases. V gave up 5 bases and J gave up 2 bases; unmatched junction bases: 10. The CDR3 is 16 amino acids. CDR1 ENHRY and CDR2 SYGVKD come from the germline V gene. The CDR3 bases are TGTGCCATCAGTCGGACGACAGGGTTTGCCACAGATACGCAGTATTTT. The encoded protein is CAISRTTGFATDTQYF.

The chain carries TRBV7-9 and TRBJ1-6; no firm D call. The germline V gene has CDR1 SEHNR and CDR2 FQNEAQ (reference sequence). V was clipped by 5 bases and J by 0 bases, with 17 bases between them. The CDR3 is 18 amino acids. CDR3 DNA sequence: TGTGCCAGCAGCGCACCGCGGGGATGGAGCTCCTATAATTCACCCCTCCACTTT. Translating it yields CASSAPRGWSSYNSPLHF.

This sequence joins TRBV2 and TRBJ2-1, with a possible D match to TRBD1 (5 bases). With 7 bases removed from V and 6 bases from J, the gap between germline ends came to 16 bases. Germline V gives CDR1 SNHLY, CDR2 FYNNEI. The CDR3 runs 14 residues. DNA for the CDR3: TGTGCCAGCATTTTGACAGTTCTACGCAATGAGCAGTTCTTC. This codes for CASILTVLRNEQFF. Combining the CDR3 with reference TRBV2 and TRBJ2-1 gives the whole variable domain EPEVTQTPSHQVTQMGQEVILRCVPISNHLYFYWYRQILGQKVEFLVSFYNNEISEKSEIFDDQFSVERPDGSNFTLKIRSTKLEDSAMYFCASILTVLRNEQFFGPGTRLTVL.

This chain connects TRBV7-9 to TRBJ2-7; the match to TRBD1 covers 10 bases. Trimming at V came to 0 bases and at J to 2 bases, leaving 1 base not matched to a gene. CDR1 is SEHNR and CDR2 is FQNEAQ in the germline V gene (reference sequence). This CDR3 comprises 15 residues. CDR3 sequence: CASSLAGTGAYEQYF. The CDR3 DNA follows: TGTGCCAGCAGCTTAGCGGGGACAGGGGCCTACGAGCAGTACTTC.

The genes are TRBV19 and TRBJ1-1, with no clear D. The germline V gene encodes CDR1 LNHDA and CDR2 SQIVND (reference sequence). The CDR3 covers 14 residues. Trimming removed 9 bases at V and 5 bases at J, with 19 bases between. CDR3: CASQSEGGQTEAFF. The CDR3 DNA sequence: TGTGCCAGCCAATCGGAGGGTGGGCAGACTGAAGCTTTCTTT.

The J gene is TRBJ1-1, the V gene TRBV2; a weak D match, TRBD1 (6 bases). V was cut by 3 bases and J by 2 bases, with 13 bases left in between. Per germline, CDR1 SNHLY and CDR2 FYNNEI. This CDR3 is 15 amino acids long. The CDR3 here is CASSDDAGANTEAFF. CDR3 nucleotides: TGTGCCAGCAGTGATGATGCAGGGGCTAACACTGAAGCTTTCTTT.

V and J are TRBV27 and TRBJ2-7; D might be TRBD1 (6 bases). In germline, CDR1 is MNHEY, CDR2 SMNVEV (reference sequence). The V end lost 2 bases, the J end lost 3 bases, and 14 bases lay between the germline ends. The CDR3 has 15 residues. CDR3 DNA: TGTGCCAGCAGTTTAACCGGACAGTTGTACTACGAGCAGTACTTC. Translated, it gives CASSLTGQLYYEQYF.

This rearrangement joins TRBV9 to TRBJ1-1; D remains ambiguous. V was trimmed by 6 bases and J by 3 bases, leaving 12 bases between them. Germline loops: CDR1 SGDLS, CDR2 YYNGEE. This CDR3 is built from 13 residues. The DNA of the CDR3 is TGTGCCAGCAAGGCGGGTGTCGACACTGAAGCTTTCTTT. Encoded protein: CASKAGVDTEAFF. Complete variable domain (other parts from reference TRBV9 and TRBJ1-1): DSGVTQTPKHLITATGQRVTLRCSPRSGDLSVYWYQQSLDQGLQFLIQYYNGEERAKGNILERFSAQQFPDLHSELNLSSLELGDSALYFCASKAGVDTEAFFGQGTRLTVV.

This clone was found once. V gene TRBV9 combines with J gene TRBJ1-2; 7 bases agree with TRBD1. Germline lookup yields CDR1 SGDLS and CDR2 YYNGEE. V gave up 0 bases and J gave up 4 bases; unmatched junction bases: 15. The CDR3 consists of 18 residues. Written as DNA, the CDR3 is TGTGCCAGCAGCGTAGGCGGGACAGCGCCTGGACTTGCCTATGGCTACACCTTC. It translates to CASSVGGTAPGLAYGYTF.

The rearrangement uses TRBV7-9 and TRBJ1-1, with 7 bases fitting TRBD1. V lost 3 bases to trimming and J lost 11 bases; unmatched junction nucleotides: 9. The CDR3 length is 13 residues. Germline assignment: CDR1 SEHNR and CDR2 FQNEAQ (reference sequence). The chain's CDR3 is CASSLDIDRVAFF. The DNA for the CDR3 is TGTGCCAGCAGCTTGGATATTGACAGGGTCGCTTTCTTT.

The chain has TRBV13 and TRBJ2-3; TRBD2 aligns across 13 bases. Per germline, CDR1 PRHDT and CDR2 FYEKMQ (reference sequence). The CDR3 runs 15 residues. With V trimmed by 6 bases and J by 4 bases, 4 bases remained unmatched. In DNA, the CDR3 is TGTGCCAGCAGGATCGGACTAGCGGGGGCAGATACGCAGTATTTT. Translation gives CASRIGLAGADTQYF.

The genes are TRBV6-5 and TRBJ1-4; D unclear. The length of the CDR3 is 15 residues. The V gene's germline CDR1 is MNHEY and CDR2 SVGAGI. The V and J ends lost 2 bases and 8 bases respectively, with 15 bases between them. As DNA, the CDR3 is TGTGCCAGCAGTTACGATCACATAGGGAGGGAAAAACTGTTTTTT. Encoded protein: CASSYDHIGREKLFF.

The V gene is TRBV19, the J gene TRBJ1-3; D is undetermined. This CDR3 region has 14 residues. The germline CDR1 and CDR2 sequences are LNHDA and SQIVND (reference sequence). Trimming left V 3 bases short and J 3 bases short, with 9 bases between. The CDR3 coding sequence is TGTGCCAGTAGTATGCGGGGTGGTGGAAACACCATATATTTT. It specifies CASSMRGGGNTIYF.

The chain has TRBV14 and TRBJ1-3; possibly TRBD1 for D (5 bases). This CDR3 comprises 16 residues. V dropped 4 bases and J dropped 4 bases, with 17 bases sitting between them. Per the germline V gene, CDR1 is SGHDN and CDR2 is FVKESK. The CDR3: CASSRMDMPPGNTIYF. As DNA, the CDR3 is TGTGCCAGCAGCCGGATGGACATGCCCCCGGGAAACACCATATATTTT.

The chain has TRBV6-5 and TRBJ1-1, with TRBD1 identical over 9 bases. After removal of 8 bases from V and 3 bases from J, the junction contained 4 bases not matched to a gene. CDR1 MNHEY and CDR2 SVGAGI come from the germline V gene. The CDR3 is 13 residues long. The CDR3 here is CASARQGDTEAFF. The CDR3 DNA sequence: TGTGCCAGCGCGCGACAGGGGGACACTGAAGCTTTCTTT.

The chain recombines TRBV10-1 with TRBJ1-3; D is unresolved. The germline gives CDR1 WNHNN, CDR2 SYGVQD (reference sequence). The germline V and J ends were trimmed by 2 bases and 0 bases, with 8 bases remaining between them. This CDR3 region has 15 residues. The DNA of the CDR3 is TGCGCCAGCAGTGAGGAGGGCTTCTCTGGAAACACCATATATTTT. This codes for CASSEEGFSGNTIYF.

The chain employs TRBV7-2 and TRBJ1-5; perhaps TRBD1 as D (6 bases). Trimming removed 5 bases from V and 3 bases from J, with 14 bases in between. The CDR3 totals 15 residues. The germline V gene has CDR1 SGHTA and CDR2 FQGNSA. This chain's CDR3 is CASSPHRADNQPQHF. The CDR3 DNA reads TGTGCCAGCAGCCCGCACAGGGCCGACAATCAGCCCCAGCATTTT. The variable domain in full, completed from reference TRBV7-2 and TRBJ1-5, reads GAGVSQSPSNKVTEKGKDVELRCDPISGHTALYWYRQSLGQGLEFLIYFQGNSAPDKSGLPSDRFSAERTGGSVSTLTIQRTQQEDSAVYLCASSPHRADNQPQHFGDGTRLSIL.

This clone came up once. The CDR3, as DNA: TGTGCCAGCAGCGACCATCTCCGGGACAGCAATTCACCCCTCCACTTT. Encoded protein: CASSDHLRDSNSPLHF. The V call is TRBV9, the J call TRBJ1-6; 7 positions agree with TRBD1. There are 16 residues in the CDR3. The germline V gene encodes CDR1 SGDLS and CDR2 YYNGEE. Trimming took 3 bases from V and 7 from J; bases not matched to a gene: 10. Complete variable domain (other parts from reference TRBV9 and TRBJ1-6): DSGVTQTPKHLITATGQRVTLRCSPRSGDLSVYWYQQSLDQGLQFLIQYYNGEERAKGNILERFSAQQFPDLHSELNLSSLELGDSALYFCASSDHLRDSNSPLHFGNGTRLTVT.

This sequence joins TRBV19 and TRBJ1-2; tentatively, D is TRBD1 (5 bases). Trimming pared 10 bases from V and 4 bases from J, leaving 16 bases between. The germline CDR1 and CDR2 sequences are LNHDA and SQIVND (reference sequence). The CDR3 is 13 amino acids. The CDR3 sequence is CATGRRDRYGYTF. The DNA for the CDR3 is TGTGCCACAGGGCGGAGGGATCGCTATGGCTACACCTTC.

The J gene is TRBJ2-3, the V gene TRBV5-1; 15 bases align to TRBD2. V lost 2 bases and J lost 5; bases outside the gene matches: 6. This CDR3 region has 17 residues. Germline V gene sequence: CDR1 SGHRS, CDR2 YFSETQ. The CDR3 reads CASSLGLAGGLEDTQYF. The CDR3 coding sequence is TGCGCCAGCAGCTTAGGACTAGCGGGGGGGCTAGAAGATACGCAGTATTTT.

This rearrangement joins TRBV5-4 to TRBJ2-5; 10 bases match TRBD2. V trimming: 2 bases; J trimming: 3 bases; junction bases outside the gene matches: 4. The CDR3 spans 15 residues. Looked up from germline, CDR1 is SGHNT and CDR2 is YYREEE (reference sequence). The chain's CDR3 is CASSFKLAGEETQYF. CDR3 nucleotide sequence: TGTGCCAGCAGCTTTAAGCTAGCGGGGGAAGAGACCCAGTACTTC.